This T cell receptor beta chain was sequenced for a study of technical replicates of blood from a handful of donors. The CDR3 runs 16 residues. The V gene's germline CDR1 is SEHNR and CDR2 FQNEAQ (reference sequence). After removal of 5 bases from V and 6 bases from J, the junction contained 10 bases not matched to a gene. The table came from immunoSEQ multiplex PCR; TCRdb's copy has only in-frame clones and leaves some out. The sample contains roughly 50,000 clones, around 93% of which appear only once. The chain recombines TRBV7-9 with TRBJ2-2; 9 bases match TRBD2. This receptor was taken from a human donor in good health. Some clones in this sample may be carry-over from other donors' samples. Material for sequencing was PBMCs. CDR3 nucleotide sequence: TGTGCCAGCAGCAAAACCCCTAGCGGGACCTCCGGGGAGCTGTTTTTT. This encodes CASSKTPSGTSGELFF.